The subject of this entry is one TCR beta chain. Other DNA sequences in this sample translate to the same CDR3. Per the original data handling: Reference gene primer amplification gave estimated nucleated cell counts. Repertoires were generated with immunoSEQ multiplex PCR, while TCRdb's copy carries only in-frame clones and drops some. D and trimming were read from the DNA, whereas the V and J calls and clone size are those reported in that table. The sample lists 210,000 or so clones, 65% to 85% occurring once. The data were taken from a study of blood T cell repertoires in COVID-19. Whole-study context: The study drew acute and convalescent COVID-19 samples from the United States, Italy and Spain. T cells, B-cell-depleted T cells, or PBMCs supplied cDNA or gDNA.

Donors were grouped by their self-reported clinical history. V was pared by 4 bases and J by 4 bases, with 3 bases of the junction left unmatched. Looked up from germline, CDR1 is SGDLS and CDR2 is YYNGEE. The CDR3 spans 13 residues. The receptor's source is a man younger than 45 with acute COVID-19. This chain uses TRBV9 with TRBJ1-2, with 8 nucleotides matching TRBD1. Sequenced sample: PBMCs or T cells enriched from blood (not recorded which). DNA of the CDR3: TGTGCCAGCAGCCTACAGGGGGGCTATGGCTACACCTTC. It translates to CASSLQGGYGYTF.